This TCR beta chain was found in a study of chronic HIV infection and antiretroviral therapy. Germline-derived CDR1 and CDR2 are SGHRS and YFSETQ. The CDR3 consists of 12 residues. The germline V and J ends were trimmed by 7 bases and 2 bases, with 10 bases remaining between them. TCRdb independently ran MiXCR on the 5' RACE reads; one entry per CDR3 protein. The sample holds roughly 50,000 distinct CDR3 sequences; about a fifth are singletons and the top ten take more than 2.5%. In this sample, this clonotype turned up a few times. The source is an adult who had HIV and had not received antiretroviral therapy, or was an uninfected healthy control (not recorded which). The specimen sequenced was peripheral blood. The gene calls are TRBV5-1 and TRBJ2-7; D is unclear. The CDR3 reads CASSIKAYEQYF. The CDR3 coding sequence is TGCGCCAGCTCAATCAAGGCCTACGAGCAGTACTTC.